This TCR beta chain was recorded in a study of OX40 agonist ivuxolimab in advanced cancers. The protocol was immunoSEQ multiplex PCR, while the TCRdb copy is restricted to in-frame clones and leaves out a portion. The table has 68,000 or so clones, around 82% seen once. Study-level results: Low normalized T-cell clonal expansion also characterized some of the nonresponders.

Per germline, CDR1 SGHVS and CDR2 FQNEAQ. The ends lost 3 bases at V and 0 bases at J; junction bases unmatched: 2. The CDR3 length is 14 residues. A remark on this clone: Its matching antigen is unknown.

The V gene is TRBV7-8, the J gene TRBJ2-7, with 7 bases matching TRBD1. The origin of this receptor is an adult with an advanced solid tumor such as melanoma, head and neck, liver or kidney cancer. This material consisted of CD4+ or CD8+ T cells sorted from blood, taken in a trial of the OX40 agonist ivuxolimab. CDR3: CASSFWDSSYEQYF. DNA of the CDR3: TGTGCCAGCAGCTTCTGGGACAGCTCCTACGAGCAGTACTTC.